This T cell receptor (beta chain) was obtained from a study of regulatory T cells in long-lasting Graves disease. This CDR3 is 14 amino acids long. Germline V CDR1 and CDR2: SGHVS, FQNEAQ. V shed 8 bases and J shed 6 bases, with 14 bases lying between them. CDR3-region Arm-PCR and iRepertoire HTBI primers produced the TCR beta libraries. MiXCR, run by TCRdb on the multiplex PCR reads, gives a single entry per CDR3 protein. The sample shows approximately 400,000 distinct CDR3 sequences, around 16% of them seen only once. Time point noted: newly diagnosed GD, antithyroid drugs for less than 3 months. Preparation of the TCR library used RNA extracted from PBMCs. In addition, the sample was reused for a study of T cells in Graves' hyperthyroidism and ophthalmopathy. That paper states: Exclusion of patients followed from uncontrolled infection, other autoimmune disease, pregnancy or lactation. Diagnoses rested on clinical symptoms, serum thyroxine and TRAb, thyroid ultrasound and orbital computed tomography. When the TCR CDR3 underwent first-round RT-PCR, the HTBI primer set was used. Most thyroid-expanded clonotypes above 0.001 were also found in blood.

The chain combines TRBV7-8 with TRBJ1-6, with D uncertain. The source is a woman in her 40s with Graves disease. The source was peripheral blood mononuclear cells (PBMCs), collected at new diagnosis, from a patient treated with antithyroid drugs. CDR3 sequence: CASRGRGRNSPLHF. Here the CDR3 DNA reads TGTGCCAGCCGAGGGAGAGGGCGTAATTCACCCCTCCACTTT. The complete variable domain, with remaining parts taken from reference TRBV7-8 and TRBJ1-6, reads GAGVSQSPRYKVAKRGQDVALRCDPISGHVSLFWYQQALGQGPEFLTYFQNEAQLDKSGLPSDRFFAERPEGSVSTLKIQRTQQEDSAVYLCASRGRGRNSPLHFGNGTRLTVT.